The 13 T cell receptor beta chains reported below all come from one sample, sequenced in a study of blood T cell repertoires in COVID-19 (dated by TCRdb to 2018 to 2021). The method was the immunoSEQ multiplex PCR assay. TCRdb stores this immuneACCESS table with in-frame sequences only. Part of the clones is absent; in the studies checked, under half of the shortfall reflects unresolved V genes, and no reason is known for the rest. Here the sample has over 100,000 clones; roughly 86% occur a single time. In total, the top ten clones hold 4.5% of the sample. Sequenced material: peripheral blood. These receptors all come from a man in his forties with acute or convalescent COVID-19.

This clone was seen a single time. The chain combines TRBV4-1 with TRBJ1-5; TRBD1 matches 7 bases. This CDR3 spans 14 amino acids. Unmatched junction bases numbered 2, after V lost 1 base and J lost 5 bases. Germline lookup yields CDR1 MGHRA and CDR2 YSYEKL. The CDR3 loop reads CASSQATGDQPQHF. CDR3 coding DNA: TGCGCCAGCAGCCAAGCTACAGGGGATCAGCCCCAGCATTTT.

The J gene is TRBJ2-1, the V gene TRBV14; 15 nucleotides align to TRBD2. The junction had 6 bases not matched to a gene; V was cut back by 1 base and J by 5 bases. Germline values: CDR1 SGHDN, CDR2 FVKESK. The CDR3 consists of 18 residues. The CDR3 loop is CASSQALGLAGGHNEQFF. As DNA, the CDR3 is TGTGCCAGCAGCCAAGCCCTTGGACTAGCGGGAGGGCACAATGAGCAGTTCTTC.

This clone was detected once. This sequence joins TRBV30 and TRBJ1-3; D remains unclear. Trimming removed 2 bases from V and 3 bases from J, with 11 bases in between. Germline lookup yields CDR1 GTSNPN and CDR2 SVGIG (reference sequence). There are 14 residues in the CDR3. The CDR3 loop reads CAWSYRQLGNTIYF. The CDR3 bases are TGTGCCTGGAGTTACAGACAACTTGGAAACACCATATATTTT.

The CDR3 is CASSLEGGSPDTQYF. CDR3 DNA sequence: TGCGCCAGCAGCCTTGAGGGGGGGAGCCCAGATACGCAGTATTTT. This chain connects TRBV5-1 to TRBJ2-3; D may be TRBD2 (7 bases). CDR1 and CDR2 from the germline V gene are SGHRS and YFSETQ. The CDR3 is made up of 15 amino acids. Deletions cut 4 bases from V and 4 bases from J, with 16 bases between.

The gene calls are TRBV7-8 and TRBJ1-4, with D hard to call. The CDR3 extends over 13 amino acids. Germline CDR1 reads SGHVS; CDR2 reads FQNEAQ. V was trimmed by 1 base and J by 7 bases, leaving 7 bases between them. CDR3 in amino acids: CASSLGASEKLFF. Written as DNA, the CDR3 is TGTGCCAGCAGCTTAGGGGCTTCTGAAAAACTGTTTTTT.

This chain connects TRBV30 to TRBJ1-5; 7 bases align to TRBD1. The CDR3 length is 14 residues. Germline values: CDR1 GTSNPN, CDR2 SVGIG (reference sequence). With V trimmed by 4 bases and J by 4 bases, 7 bases remained unmatched. CDR3 in DNA: TGTGCCTGGAAAGACAGGGTTGGAAATCAGCCCCAGCATTTT. Translating gives CAWKDRVGNQPQHF.

The sample holds a few counts of this clone. This chain joins TRBV3-1 (or the pseudogene TRBV3-2) and TRBJ2-7, with 14 bases fitting TRBD2. CDR1 is LGHDT, CDR2 YNNKEL, per germline (reference sequence). The CDR3 is 19 residues long. Losses at the gene ends were 4 bases for V and 4 bases for J; bases not matched to a gene: 15. This CDR3 is CASSPKIGLAGGKLYEQYF. CDR3 coding DNA: TGTGCCAGCAGCCCCAAAATCGGACTAGCGGGAGGAAAGCTGTACGAGCAGTACTTC.

In DNA form, the CDR3 reads TGTGCCAGTAGTACCGGACAGGACGGATTCTCTGGAAACACCATATATTTT. Translation: CASSTGQDGFSGNTIYF. The rearrangement links TRBV19 to TRBJ1-3, with TRBD1 matching 7 bases. Germline trimming cut 4 bases from V and 0 bases from J; bases unmatched to any gene: 9. Per germline, CDR1 LNHDA and CDR2 SQIVND (reference sequence). The CDR3 is 17 residues long. Complete variable domain (other parts from reference TRBV19 and TRBJ1-3): DGGITQSPKYLFRKEGQNVTLSCEQNLNHDAMYWYRQDPGQGLRLIYYSQIVNDFQKGDIAEGYSVSREKKESFPLTVTSAQKNPTAFYLCASSTGQDGFSGNTIYFGEGSWLTVV.

CDR3: CASSPQQGVSGNTIYF. CDR3 nucleotides: TGTGCCAGCAGCCCACAACAGGGGGTCTCTGGAAACACCATATATTTT. V is TRBV7-8 and J is TRBJ1-3; 8 nucleotides match TRBD1. The CDR3 has 16 amino acids. Germline V gives CDR1 SGHVS, CDR2 FQNEAQ. Losses at the gene ends were 5 bases for V and 0 bases for J; bases not matched to a gene: 6.

The V gene is TRBV11-3, the J gene TRBJ2-1; TRBD2 matches 9 bases. Germline V gene data show CDR1 as SGHNT and CDR2 as YENEEA. Trimming removed 3 bases from V and 7 bases from J; junction bases left unmatched: 10. The CDR3 has 16 amino acids. In DNA, the CDR3 is TGTGCCAGCAGCTTGACTAGCGGCAGTGAAGGGAATGAGCAGTTCTTC. Translation: CASSLTSGSEGNEQFF.

This clone was seen more than once but under ten times. The rearrangement joins TRBV18 to TRBJ2-3; perhaps TRBD1 as D (5 bases). Germline lookup yields CDR1 KGHSH and CDR2 LQKENI. CDR3 length equals 17 residues. V lost 0 bases and J lost 3, with 16 bases in between. CDR3 in amino acids: CASSPPSLSGLTDTQYF. Here the CDR3 DNA reads TGTGCCAGCTCACCACCGTCTTTGTCAGGGCTTACAGATACGCAGTATTTT.

The chain recombines TRBV28 with TRBJ1-4, with 7 bases aligning to TRBD1. The CDR3 covers 15 residues. Germline CDR1 reads MDHEN; CDR2 reads SYDVKM. Losses at the gene ends were 6 bases for V and 6 bases for J; bases not matched to a gene: 10. The CDR3 protein is CASRSTGSLYEKLFF. CDR3 nucleotide sequence: TGTGCCAGCAGGTCGACAGGGTCCCTTTATGAAAAACTGTTTTTT.

For the CDR3, the DNA is TGCGCCAGCAGTGAGTGGGCTGAGTTGTACTTC. This gives the protein CASSEWAELYF. The rearrangement links TRBV10-2 to TRBJ2-4, with unresolved D. This CDR3 region has 11 residues. V dropped 1 base and J dropped 15 bases, with 10 bases sitting between them. Germline assignment: CDR1 WSHSY and CDR2 SAAADI.